This T cell receptor beta chain was captured in a study of T cells in Graves' hyperthyroidism and ophthalmopathy. Amplification yielded TCR beta CDR3 regions, with RNA transcripts as the source. In the first-round RT-PCR of the TCR CDR3, the HTBI primer set was used. TCRdb recomputed calls from the multiplex PCR reads with MiXCR, one row per CDR3 protein. The sample consists of 450,000 to 500,000 distinct CDR3 sequences, roughly 23% of them appearing once. Germline CDR1 and CDR2: LNHDA and SQIVND (reference sequence). The V and J ends lost 5 bases and 2 bases respectively, with 10 bases between them. This CDR3 comprises 13 residues.

The source material was blood. This TCR was sampled from a woman between 70 and 85 years old with Graves' ophthalmopathy. The chain carries TRBV19 and TRBJ2-7; perhaps TRBD1 as D (5 bases). Written as DNA, the CDR3 is TGTGCCAGTAGTTGGGGCGGAACCTACGAGCAGTACTTC. Protein: CASSWGGTYEQYF.